Listed below are T cell receptor beta chains from one sample, sequenced in a study of T cell repertoires in cytomegalovirus infection. In TCRdb, the reads were re-called with MiXCR into one record per CDR3 protein. The repertoire holds approximately 160,000 distinct CDR3 sequences, with about a sixth as singletons. The specimen sequenced was CD8+ T cells from PBMCs. The receptor source for this set is a human donor in good health (CMV status not recorded). Some clones in this sample may be carry-over from other donors' samples. CDR3s include the opening cysteine and the closing phenylalanine or tryptophan. The order of the fields is D gene, clone size, V gene, J gene, CDR3 protein, CDR3 DNA. D genes are given only for firm matches. Size is omitted from some rows. Given values are once, few, many or a class for expanded clones.

-	many	TRBV6-5	TRBJ2-5	CASSYAGEETQYF	TGTGCCAGCAGTTATGCAGGGGAAGAGACCCAGTACTTC
-	-	TRBV7-2	TRBJ1-5	CASSSLGPGQPQHF	TGTGCCAGCAGCTCCCTAGGGCCGGGACAGCCCCAGCATTTT
TRBD2	-	TRBV10-3	TRBJ2-1	CAIMPTSGSSYNEQFF	TGTGCCATCATGCCGACTAGCGGGAGCTCCTACAATGAGCAGTTCTTC
-	-	TRBV6-6	TRBJ2-7	CASTPLGSYEQYF	TGTGCCAGCACCCCGCTTGGGTCCTACGAGCAGTACTTC
-	-	TRBV19	TRBJ2-1	CASSIGGVNEQFF	TGTGCCAGTAGTATAGGCGGAGTCAATGAGCAGTTCTTC
TRBD2	few	TRBV7-9	TRBJ2-1	CASSSSDNLAGITVWEQFF	TGTGCCAGCAGCTCTAGTGATAACCTAGCGGGAATTACGGTATGGGAGCAGTTCTTC
-	few	TRBV6-2/TRBV6-3	TRBJ1-1	CASSYFGQRAFF	TGTGCCAGCAGTTACTTCGGACAACGAGCTTTCTTT
-	many	TRBV12-3/TRBV12-4	TRBJ2-7	CASSLSIYEQYF	TGTGCCAGCAGTTTATCGATCTACGAGCAGTACTTC
TRBD1	few	TRBV7-2	TRBJ2-7	CASSFGTGGGSYEQYF	TGTGCCAGCAGCTTCGGGACAGGGGGCGGCTCCTACGAGCAGTACTTC
-	-	TRBV11-2	TRBJ2-3	CASSLDLLSWQYF	TGTGCCAGCAGCTTAGATCTGTTGAGTTGGCAGTATTTT
-	-	TRBV7-6	TRBJ1-3	CASSLTGEQGNTIYF	TGTGCCAGCAGCTTAACGGGGGAGCAAGGAAACACCATATATTTT
-	few	TRBV6-1	TRBJ2-7	CASSPQATSYEQYF	TGTGCCAGCAGTCCCCAGGCAACTAGCTACGAGCAGTACTTC
TRBD1	-	TRBV6-2/TRBV6-3	TRBJ2-7	CASSLPRTGTGAYEQYF	TGTGCCAGCAGTCTACCGCGGACAGGGACCGGGGCCTACGAGCAGTACTTC
-	-	TRBV28	TRBJ2-1	CASTPSGESSYNEQFF	TGTGCCAGCACACCCTCGGGCGAAAGCTCCTACAATGAGCAGTTCTTC
-	-	TRBV6-2/TRBV6-3	TRBJ1-1	CASGPLGPPLNTEAFF	TGTGCCAGCGGCCCTTTGGGACCGCCGTTGAACACTGAAGCTTTCTTT
TRBD1	-	TRBV19	TRBJ2-1	CASSIDAGGRDEQFF	TGTGCCAGTAGTATAGACGCAGGGGGCAGGGATGAGCAGTTCTTC
TRBD1	few	TRBV28	TRBJ1-1	CASSWGQSNTEAFF	TGTGCCAGCAGCTGGGGACAGTCGAACACTGAAGCTTTCTTT
-	few	TRBV27	TRBJ1-5	CASTHGGARQPQHF	TGTGCCAGCACCCACGGGGGGGCAAGGCAGCCCCAGCATTTT
-	-	TRBV20-1	TRBJ1-1	CSARDYSEAFF	TGCAGTGCTAGAGATTACAGTGAAGCTTTCTTT
TRBD2	few	TRBV28	TRBJ2-1	CATIRPGLAGRRPSNEQFF	TGTGCCACCATTCGTCCGGGACTAGCGGGAAGAAGACCTAGCAATGAGCAGTTCTTC
-	once	TRBV4-3	TRBJ1-1	CASSQGNLYRGAEAFF	TGCGCCAGCAGCCAAGGTAACCTGTATCGGGGAGCTGAAGCTTTCTTT
TRBD2	few	TRBV15	TRBJ2-5	CATSRDWTSGVRETQYF	TGTGCCACCAGCAGAGATTGGACTAGCGGGGTCCGGGAGACCCAGTACTTC
-	-	TRBV20-1	TRBJ1-2	CSASEKVYGYTF	TGCAGTGCTAGTGAAAAGGTCTATGGCTACACCTTC
-	many	TRBV2	TRBJ1-2	CASSRDTYGYTF	TGTGCCAGCAGTCGGGACACCTATGGCTACACCTTC
TRBD2	-	TRBV6-2/TRBV6-3	TRBJ2-5	CASSPTTSGEETQYF	TGTGCCAGCAGCCCCACGACTAGCGGGGAAGAGACCCAGTACTTC
-	-	TRBV4-1	TRBJ1-1	CASSQVGGLNTEAFF	TGCGCCAGCAGCCAAGTCGGGGGACTGAACACTGAAGCTTTCTTT
TRBD1	few	TRBV28	TRBJ1-3	CASSSHTGGDVNSGNTIYF	TGTGCCAGCAGTTCCCACACAGGGGGGGACGTAAATTCTGGAAACACCATATATTTT
-	-	TRBV7-6	TRBJ2-3	CASSLDGPGGGQYF	TGTGCCAGCAGCTTAGACGGGCCCGGCGGAGGGCAGTATTTT
-	-	TRBV12-3/TRBV12-4	TRBJ1-2	CASSLGRRFYGYTF	TGTGCCAGCAGTTTAGGAAGACGGTTCTATGGCTACACCTTC
TRBD2	few	TRBV29-1	TRBJ2-7	CSGLGGSHEQYF	TGCAGCGGCCTCGGGGGGTCCCACGAGCAGTACTTC
-	-	TRBV7-2	TRBJ1-6	CASSPSTVPLHF	TGTGCCAGCAGCCCAAGCACTGTCCCCCTCCACTTT
-	-	TRBV6-1	TRBJ2-1	CASSEVHQGIYNEQFF	TGTGCCAGCAGTGAAGTCCACCAGGGCATCTACAATGAGCAGTTCTTC
TRBD1	-	TRBV7-2	TRBJ2-7	CASSLTPGQGQYF	TGTGCCAGCAGCTTAACACCGGGACAGGGTCAGTACTTC
-	few	TRBV12-3/TRBV12-4	TRBJ2-1	CASNLMGPGGNEQFF	TGTGCCAGCAACCTAATGGGGCCAGGGGGGAATGAGCAGTTCTTC
TRBD1	-	TRBV29-1	TRBJ1-1	CSARTGKNTEAFF	TGCAGCGCCCGGACAGGGAAAAACACTGAAGCTTTCTTT
-	-	TRBV6-5	TRBJ2-2	CASSSSGAGELFF	TGTGCCAGCAGTTCATCAGGGGCCGGGGAGCTGTTTTTT
TRBD2	-	TRBV13	TRBJ2-1	CASSFPSSGSSGSYNEQFF	TGTGCCAGCAGCTTTCCGTCTAGCGGGAGCTCCGGATCCTACAATGAGCAGTTCTTC
-	once	TRBV11-2	TRBJ1-1	CASSLNRAANTEAFF	TGTGCCAGCAGCCTAAATCGGGCGGCGAACACTGAAGCTTTCTTT
-	few	TRBV2	TRBJ1-4	CASSDRGTPDEKLFF	TGTGCCAGCAGTGATCGGGGTACCCCGGATGAAAAACTGTTTTTT
-	many	TRBV11-2	TRBJ2-5	CASSLWRQETQYF	TGTGCCAGCAGCTTATGGCGCCAAGAGACCCAGTACTTC
-	-	TRBV28	TRBJ2-7	CASSPTTNFYEQYF	TGTGCCAGCAGCCCAACAACTAACTTTTACGAGCAGTACTTC
TRBD1	many	TRBV7-9	TRBJ1-2	CASSGQEANYGYTF	TGTGCCAGCAGCGGACAGGAAGCTAACTATGGCTACACCTTC
-	-	TRBV2	TRBJ2-3	CARTLHTGGVTDTQYF	TGTGCCAGGACCCTCCACACGGGGGGCGTCACAGATACGCAGTATTTT
-	few	TRBV28	TRBJ1-2	CASSPGRVKWNTF	TGTGCCAGCTCCCCTGGGCGGGTGAAATGGAACACCTTC
-	-	TRBV5-1	TRBJ1-2	CASSAKVVSANYGYTF	TGCGCCAGCAGCGCCAAGGTAGTGTCGGCTAACTATGGCTACACCTTC
TRBD2	-	TRBV12-3/TRBV12-4	TRBJ2-5	CASSPGLAGVLRFVETQYF	TGTGCCAGCAGTCCCGGACTAGCGGGAGTTCTTCGGTTTGTGGAGACCCAGTACTTC
-	-	TRBV7-9	TRBJ2-7	CASSLVSLPDVEQYF	TGTGCCAGCAGCTTAGTGAGTCTCCCCGATGTAGAGCAGTACTTC
TRBD1	few	TRBV28	TRBJ1-5	CASAPGQTNSNQPQHF	TGTGCCAGCGCTCCGGGACAGACTAATAGCAATCAGCCCCAGCATTTT
-	-	TRBV2	TRBJ2-7	CASTDSGYEQYF	TGTGCCAGCACCGACTCCGGATACGAGCAGTACTTC
TRBD2	few	TRBV7-2	TRBJ2-7	CASSASLAGREQYF	TGTGCCAGCAGCGCCTCCCTTGCCGGGAGGGAGCAGTACTTC
-	-	TRBV6-2/TRBV6-3	TRBJ1-5	CASSYSGIQGRNQPQHF	TGTGCCAGCAGTTACTCGGGGATACAGGGACGCAATCAGCCCCAGCATTTT
-	few	TRBV12-3/TRBV12-4	TRBJ2-5	CASTPEGKGETQYF	TGTGCCAGCACCCCTGAGGGGAAGGGAGAGACCCAGTACTTC
TRBD1	-	TRBV6-4	TRBJ2-1	CASPARTGGYNEQFF	TGTGCCAGCCCTGCTAGGACAGGGGGCTACAATGAGCAGTTCTTC
TRBD2	-	TRBV28	TRBJ2-7	CASSIPTSGIDEQYF	TGTGCCAGCAGTATACCCACTAGCGGGATCGACGAGCAGTACTTC
TRBD1	few	TRBV5-4	TRBJ2-1	CASSPGQINEQFF	TGTGCCAGCAGCCCGGGACAGATCAATGAGCAGTTCTTC
-	-	TRBV12-5	TRBJ2-7	CASGLRPGEQYF	TGTGCTAGTGGTTTGCGGCCAGGGGAGCAGTACTTC
-	-	TRBV7-2	TRBJ2-3	CASSQITDTQYF	TGTGCCAGCAGCCAGATCACAGATACGCAGTATTTT